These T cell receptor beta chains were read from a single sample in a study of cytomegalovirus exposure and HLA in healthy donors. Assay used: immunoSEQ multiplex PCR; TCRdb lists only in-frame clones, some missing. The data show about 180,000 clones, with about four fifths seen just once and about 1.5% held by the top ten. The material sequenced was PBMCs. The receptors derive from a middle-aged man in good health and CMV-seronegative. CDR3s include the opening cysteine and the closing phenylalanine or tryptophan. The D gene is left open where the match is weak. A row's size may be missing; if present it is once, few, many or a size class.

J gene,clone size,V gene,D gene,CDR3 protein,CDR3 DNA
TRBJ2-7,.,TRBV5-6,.,CASSSAHPEQYF,TGTGCCAGCAGCTCAGCGCACCCCGAGCAGTACTTC
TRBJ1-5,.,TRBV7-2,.,CASSLAIAGSGQPQHF,TGTGCCAGCAGCTTAGCGATCGCAGGGTCCGGTCAGCCCCAGCATTTT
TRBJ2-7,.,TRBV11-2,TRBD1,CASTKDRSNYEQYF,TGTGCCAGCACCAAGGACAGGTCTAACTACGAGCAGTACTTC
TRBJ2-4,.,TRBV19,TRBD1,CASSIRDRGRDAKNIQYF,TGTGCCAGTAGTATAAGGGACAGGGGGCGCGATGCCAAAAACATTCAGTACTTC
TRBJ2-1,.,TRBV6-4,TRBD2,CASSVGLADSYNEQFF,TGTGCCAGCAGTGTGGGACTAGCTGACTCCTACAATGAGCAGTTCTTC
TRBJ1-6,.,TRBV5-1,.,CASSLFPGDNSPLHF,TGCGCCAGCAGCTTGTTCCCAGGGGATAATTCACCCCTCCACTTT
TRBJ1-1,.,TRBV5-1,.,CASSTQGSANTEAFF,TGCGCCAGCAGCACACAGGGATCTGCGAACACTGAAGCTTTCTTT
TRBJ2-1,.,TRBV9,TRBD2,CASSVVAGSYNEQFF,TGTGCCAGCAGCGTAGTAGCGGGTTCCTACAATGAGCAGTTCTTC
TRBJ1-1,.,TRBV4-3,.,CASSQEPTGLAEAFF,TGCGCCAGCAGCCAGGAGCCTACAGGGTTGGCTGAAGCTTTCTTT
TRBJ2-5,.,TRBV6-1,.,CASSEVTARETQYF,TGTGCCAGCAGTGAAGTTACAGCCCGTGAGACCCAGTACTTC
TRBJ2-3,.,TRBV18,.,CASSPPLTDTQYF,TGTGCCAGCTCACCACCGTTAACAGATACGCAGTATTTT
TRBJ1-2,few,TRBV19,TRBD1,CASSIGAGGYGYTF,TGTGCCAGTAGTATAGGGGCAGGGGGCTATGGCTACACCTTC
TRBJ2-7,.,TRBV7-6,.,CASSLGGTPYEQYF,TGTGCCAGCAGCTTAGGCGGGACTCCTTACGAGCAGTACTTC
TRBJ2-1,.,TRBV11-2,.,CASSPGTLSYNEQFF,TGTGCCAGCAGCCCCGGGACTCTCTCCTACAATGAGCAGTTCTTC
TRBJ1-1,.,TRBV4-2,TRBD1,CASSQPIPGQGNTEAFF,TGTGCCAGCAGCCAACCCATACCGGGACAGGGTAACACTGAAGCTTTCTTT
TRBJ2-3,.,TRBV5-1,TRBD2,CASSFRQLAGAVTDTQYF,TGCGCCAGCAGCTTCCGTCAACTAGCGGGAGCCGTGACAGATACGCAGTATTTT
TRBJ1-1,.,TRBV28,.,CASSLTGNTEAFF,TGTGCCAGCAGTTTAACAGGGAACACTGAAGCTTTCTTT
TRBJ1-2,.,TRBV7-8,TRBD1,CASSPRNRGLVYGYTF,TGTGCCAGCAGCCCAAGGAACAGGGGGCTGGTGTATGGCTACACCTTC
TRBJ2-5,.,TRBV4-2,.,CASSQDRAGQETQYF,TGTGCCAGCAGCCAAGATAGGGCGGGGCAAGAGACCCAGTACTTC
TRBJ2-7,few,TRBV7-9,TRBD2,CASSNLAGGSYEQYF,TGTGCCAGCAGCAATCTAGCGGGAGGATCCTACGAGCAGTACTTC
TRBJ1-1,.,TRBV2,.,CASSHRFMNTEAFF,TGTGCCAGCAGCCACAGGTTCATGAACACTGAAGCTTTCTTT
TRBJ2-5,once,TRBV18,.,CASSGLGSTGFRQETQYF,TGTGCCAGCTCAGGGCTGGGGAGCACGGGGTTCCGACAAGAGACCCAGTACTTC
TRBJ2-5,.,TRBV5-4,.,CASSLGQNQETQYF,TGTGCCAGCAGCTTGGGACAGAATCAAGAGACCCAGTACTTC
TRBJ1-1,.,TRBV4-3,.,CASSPRAGSNTEAFF,TGCGCCAGCAGCCCCCGCGCAGGGTCGAACACTGAAGCTTTCTTT
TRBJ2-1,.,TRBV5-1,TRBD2,CASSSRSPGLAGGHRGYNEQFF,TGCGCCAGCAGCTCACGGAGTCCGGGACTAGCGGGAGGTCACAGGGGTTACAATGAGCAGTTCTTC
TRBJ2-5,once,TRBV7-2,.,CASSLGGQKETQYF,TGTGCCAGCAGCTTAGGAGGCCAGAAAGAGACCCAGTACTTC
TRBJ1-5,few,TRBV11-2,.,CASSLRGQLYSNQPQHF,TGTGCCAGCAGCTTACGTGGACAGCTTTATAGCAATCAGCCCCAGCATTTT
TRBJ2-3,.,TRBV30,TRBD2,CAWTRAGPADTQYF,TGTGCCTGGACTCGAGCGGGGCCCGCAGATACGCAGTATTTT
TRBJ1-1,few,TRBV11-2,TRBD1,CASSLNDRGWRNTEAFF,TGTGCCAGCAGCTTGAACGACAGGGGTTGGCGGAACACTGAAGCTTTCTTT
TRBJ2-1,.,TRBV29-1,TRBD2,CSLGLSGSYNEQFF,TGCAGCTTAGGACTTAGCGGGAGCTACAATGAGCAGTTCTTC